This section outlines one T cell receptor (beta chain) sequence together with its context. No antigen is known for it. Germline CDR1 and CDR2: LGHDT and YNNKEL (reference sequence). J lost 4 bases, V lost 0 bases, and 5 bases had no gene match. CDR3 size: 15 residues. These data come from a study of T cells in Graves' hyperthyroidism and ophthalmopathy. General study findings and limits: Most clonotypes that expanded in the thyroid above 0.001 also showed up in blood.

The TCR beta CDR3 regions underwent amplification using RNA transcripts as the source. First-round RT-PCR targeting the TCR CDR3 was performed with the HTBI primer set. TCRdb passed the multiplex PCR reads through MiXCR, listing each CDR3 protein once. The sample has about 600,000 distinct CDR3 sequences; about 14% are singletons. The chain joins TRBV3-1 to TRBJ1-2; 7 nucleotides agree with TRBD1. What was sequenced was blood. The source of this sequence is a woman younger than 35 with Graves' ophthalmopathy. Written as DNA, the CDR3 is TGTGCCAGCAGCCAAGACACCACAGGGGTCTATGGCTACACCTTC. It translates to CASSQDTTGVYGYTF.